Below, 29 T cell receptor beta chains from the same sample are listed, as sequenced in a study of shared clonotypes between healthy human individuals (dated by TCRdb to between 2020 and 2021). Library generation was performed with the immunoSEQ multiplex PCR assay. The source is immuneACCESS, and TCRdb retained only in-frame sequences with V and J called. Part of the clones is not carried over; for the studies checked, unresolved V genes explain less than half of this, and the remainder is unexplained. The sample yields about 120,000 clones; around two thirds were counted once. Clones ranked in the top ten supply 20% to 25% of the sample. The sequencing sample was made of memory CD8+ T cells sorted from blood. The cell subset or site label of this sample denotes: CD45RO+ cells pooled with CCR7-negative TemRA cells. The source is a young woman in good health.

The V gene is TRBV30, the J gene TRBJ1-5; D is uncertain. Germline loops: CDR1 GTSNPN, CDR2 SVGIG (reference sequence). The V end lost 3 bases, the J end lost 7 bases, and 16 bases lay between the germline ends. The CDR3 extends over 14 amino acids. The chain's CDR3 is CAWRDRRPSQPQHF. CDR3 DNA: TGTGCCTGGAGGGATAGACGGCCATCCCAGCCCCAGCATTTT.

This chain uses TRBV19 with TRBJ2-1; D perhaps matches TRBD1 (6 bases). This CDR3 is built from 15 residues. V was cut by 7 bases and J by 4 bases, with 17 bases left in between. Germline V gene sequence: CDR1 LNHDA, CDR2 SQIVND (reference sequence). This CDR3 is CASTWGRSRYNEQFF. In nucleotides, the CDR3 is TGTGCCAGTACTTGGGGGCGGTCCCGATACAATGAGCAGTTCTTC.

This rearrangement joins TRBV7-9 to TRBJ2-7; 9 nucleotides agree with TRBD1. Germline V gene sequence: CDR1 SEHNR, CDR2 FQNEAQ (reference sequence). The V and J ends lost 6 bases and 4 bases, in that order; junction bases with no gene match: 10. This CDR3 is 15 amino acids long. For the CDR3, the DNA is TGTGCCAGCAGTCACGGACAGGGGTATTCGTACGAGCAGTACTTC. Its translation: CASSHGQGYSYEQYF.

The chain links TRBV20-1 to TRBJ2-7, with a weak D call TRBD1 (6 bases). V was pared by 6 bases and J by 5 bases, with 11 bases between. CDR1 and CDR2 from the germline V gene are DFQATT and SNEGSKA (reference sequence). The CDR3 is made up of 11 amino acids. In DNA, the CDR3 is TGCAGTGCCGCAGGGGTCCACGAGCAGTACTTC. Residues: CSAAGVHEQYF.

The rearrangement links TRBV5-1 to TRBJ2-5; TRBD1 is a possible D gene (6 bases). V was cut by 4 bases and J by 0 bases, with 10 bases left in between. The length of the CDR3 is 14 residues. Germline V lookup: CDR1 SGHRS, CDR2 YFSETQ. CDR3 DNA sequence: TGCGCCAGCAGCCCCGGGACAAACCAAGAGACCCAGTACTTC. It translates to CASSPGTNQETQYF.

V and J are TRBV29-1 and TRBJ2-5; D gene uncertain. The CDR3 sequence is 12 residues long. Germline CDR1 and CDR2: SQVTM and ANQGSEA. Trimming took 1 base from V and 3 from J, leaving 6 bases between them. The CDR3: CSVEGAEETQYF. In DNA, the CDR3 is TGCAGCGTTGAAGGGGCAGAAGAGACCCAGTACTTC.

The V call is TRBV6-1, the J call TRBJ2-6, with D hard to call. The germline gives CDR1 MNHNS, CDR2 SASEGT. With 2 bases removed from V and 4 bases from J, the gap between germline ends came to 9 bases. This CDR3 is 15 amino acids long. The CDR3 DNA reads TGTGCCAGCAGTGAACTGGGGTTCGGGGCCAACGTCCTGACTTTC. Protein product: CASSELGFGANVLTF.

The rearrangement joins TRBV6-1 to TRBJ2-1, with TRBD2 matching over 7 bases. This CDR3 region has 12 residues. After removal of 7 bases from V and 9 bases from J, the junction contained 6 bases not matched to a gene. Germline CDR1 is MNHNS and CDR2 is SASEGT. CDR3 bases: TGTGCCAGCATTGGACTAGGGGTTGAGCAGTTCTTC. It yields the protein CASIGLGVEQFF.

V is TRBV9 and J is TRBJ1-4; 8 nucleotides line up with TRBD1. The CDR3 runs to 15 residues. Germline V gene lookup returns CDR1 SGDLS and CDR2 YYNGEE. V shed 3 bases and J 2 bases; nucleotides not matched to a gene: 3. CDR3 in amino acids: CASSGTGGTNEKLFF. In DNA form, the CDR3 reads TGTGCCAGCAGCGGCACAGGGGGTACTAATGAAAAACTGTTTTTT.

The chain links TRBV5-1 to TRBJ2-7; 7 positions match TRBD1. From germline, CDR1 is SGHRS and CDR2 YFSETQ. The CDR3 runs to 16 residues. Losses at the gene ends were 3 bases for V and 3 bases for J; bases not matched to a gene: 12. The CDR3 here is CASSYIYRGMHYEQYF. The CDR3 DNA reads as TGCGCCAGCAGCTACATTTACAGGGGAATGCACTACGAGCAGTACTTC.

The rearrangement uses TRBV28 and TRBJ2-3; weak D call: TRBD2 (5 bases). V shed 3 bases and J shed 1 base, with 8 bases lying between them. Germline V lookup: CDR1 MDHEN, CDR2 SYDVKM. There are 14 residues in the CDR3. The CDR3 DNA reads TGTGCCAGCAGTTTTATTAGCGGCACAGATACGCAGTATTTT. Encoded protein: CASSFISGTDTQYF.

The CDR3, as DNA: TGTGCCAGCAGTTCCGAGGGCAACACAGATACGCAGTATTTT. As protein: CASSSEGNTDTQYF. The V gene is TRBV27, the J gene TRBJ2-3; possible D gene TRBD2, 5 bases. Germline loops: CDR1 MNHEY, CDR2 SMNVEV (reference sequence). Between the trimmed V and J ends, which lost 4 bases and 2 bases, there was a span of 10 bases. The CDR3 runs 14 residues.

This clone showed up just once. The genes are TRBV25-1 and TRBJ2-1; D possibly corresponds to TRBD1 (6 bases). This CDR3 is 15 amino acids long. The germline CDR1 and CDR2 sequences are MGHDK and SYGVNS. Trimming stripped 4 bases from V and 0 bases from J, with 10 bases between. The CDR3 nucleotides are TGTGCCAGCAGTGCTACAGGGAGCTCCTACAATGAGCAGTTCTTC. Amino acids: CASSATGSSYNEQFF. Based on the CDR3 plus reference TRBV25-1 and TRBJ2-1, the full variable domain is EADIYQTPRYLVIGTGKKITLECSQTMGHDKMYWYQQDPGMELHLIHYSYGVNSTEKGDLSSESTVSRIRTEHFPLTLESARPSHTSQYLCASSATGSSYNEQFFGPGTRLTVL.

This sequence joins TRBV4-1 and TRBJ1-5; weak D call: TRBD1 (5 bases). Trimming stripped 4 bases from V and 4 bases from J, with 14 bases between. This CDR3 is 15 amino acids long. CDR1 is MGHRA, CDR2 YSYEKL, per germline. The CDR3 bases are TGCGCCAGCAGCCGCGGGGAACAGGAGAATCAGCCCCAGCATTTT. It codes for CASSRGEQENQPQHF.

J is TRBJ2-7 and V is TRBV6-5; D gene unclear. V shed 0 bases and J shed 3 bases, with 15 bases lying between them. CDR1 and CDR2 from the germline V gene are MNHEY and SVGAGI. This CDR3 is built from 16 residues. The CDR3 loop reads CASSYSSVYTYYEQYF. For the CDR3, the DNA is TGTGCCAGCAGTTACTCGTCCGTATATACTTACTACGAGCAGTACTTC.

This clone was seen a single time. Here the CDR3 DNA reads TGTGCCAGCAGTGAATATGAGGGGGGACCATTCGAGCAGTACTTC. Amino acids: CASSEYEGGPFEQYF. The rearrangement uses TRBV6-1 and TRBJ2-7; D possibly uses TRBD1 or TRBD2 (6 bases each). The CDR3 is 15 amino acids. Germline V gene data show CDR1 as MNHNS and CDR2 as SASEGT. Trimming took off 2 bases at V and 6 bases at J, with 17 bases between the two ends.

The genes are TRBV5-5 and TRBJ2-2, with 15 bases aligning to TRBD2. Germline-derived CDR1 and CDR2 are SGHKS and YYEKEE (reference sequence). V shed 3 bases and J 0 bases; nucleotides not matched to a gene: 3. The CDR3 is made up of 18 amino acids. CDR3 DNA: TGTGCCAGCAGCTATGGACTAGCGGGAGGGCCGAACACCGGGGAGCTGTTTTTT. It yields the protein CASSYGLAGGPNTGELFF.

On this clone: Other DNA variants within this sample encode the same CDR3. The CDR3 sequence is CASSVGGTTDTQYF. The CDR3 bases are TGTGCCAGCAGCGTCGGGGGGACCACAGATACGCAGTATTTT. J is TRBJ2-3 and V is TRBV9; TRBD2 agrees at 7 bases. This CDR3 is 14 amino acids long. Germline values: CDR1 SGDLS, CDR2 YYNGEE. J was trimmed by 2 bases and V by 2 bases; bases with no gene match: 2. The full variable domain, completed using reference TRBV9 and TRBJ2-3, is DSGVTQTPKHLITATGQRVTLRCSPRSGDLSVYWYQQSLDQGLQFLIQYYNGEERAKGNILERFSAQQFPDLHSELNLSSLELGDSALYFCASSVGGTTDTQYFGPGTRLTVL.

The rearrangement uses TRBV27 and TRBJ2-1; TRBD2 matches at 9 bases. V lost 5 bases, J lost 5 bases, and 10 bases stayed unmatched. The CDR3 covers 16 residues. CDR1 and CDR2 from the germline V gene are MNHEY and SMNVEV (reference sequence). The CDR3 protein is CASSTSSGRRNNEQFF. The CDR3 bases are TGTGCCAGCAGTACTAGCAGCGGGAGGAGGAACAATGAGCAGTTCTTC.

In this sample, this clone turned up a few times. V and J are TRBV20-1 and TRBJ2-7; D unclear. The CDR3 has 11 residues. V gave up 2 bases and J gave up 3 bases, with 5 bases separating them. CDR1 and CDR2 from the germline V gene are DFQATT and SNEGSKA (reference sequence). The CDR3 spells CSARQDYEQYF. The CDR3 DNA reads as TGCAGTGCTAGACAAGACTACGAGCAGTACTTC.

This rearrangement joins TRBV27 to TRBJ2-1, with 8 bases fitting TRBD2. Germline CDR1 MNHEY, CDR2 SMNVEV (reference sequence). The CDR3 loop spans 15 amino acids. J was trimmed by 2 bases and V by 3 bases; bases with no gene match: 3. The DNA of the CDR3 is TGTGCCAGCAGTTTCTTAGCGGGAACCTACAATGAGCAGTTCTTC. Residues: CASSFLAGTYNEQFF.

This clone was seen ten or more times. In DNA form, the CDR3 reads TGTGCCAGCAGTGATAAGGGAGAGCCGGAGACCCAGTACTTC. It is translated as CASSDKGEPETQYF. V gene TRBV25-1 combines with J gene TRBJ2-5; tentatively, D is TRBD2 (5 bases). Germline V gene sequence: CDR1 MGHDK, CDR2 SYGVNS. The CDR3 runs 14 residues. The V gene lost 3 bases and the J gene lost 5 bases, with 13 bases spanning the gap.

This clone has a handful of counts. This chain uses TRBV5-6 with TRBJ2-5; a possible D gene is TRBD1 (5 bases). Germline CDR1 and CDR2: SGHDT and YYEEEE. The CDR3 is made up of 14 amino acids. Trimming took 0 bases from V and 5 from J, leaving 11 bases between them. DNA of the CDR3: TGTGCCAGCAGCTTGGCCGACAGCTTGGAGACCCAGTACTTC. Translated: CASSLADSLETQYF.

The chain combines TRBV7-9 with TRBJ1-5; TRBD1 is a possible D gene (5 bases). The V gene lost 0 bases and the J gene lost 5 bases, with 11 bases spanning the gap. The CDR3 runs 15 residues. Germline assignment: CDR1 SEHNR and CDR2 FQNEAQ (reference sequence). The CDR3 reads CASSLAWDEHQPQHF. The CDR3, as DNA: TGTGCCAGCAGCTTAGCATGGGACGAACATCAGCCCCAGCATTTT. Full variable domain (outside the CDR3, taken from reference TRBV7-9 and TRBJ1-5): DTGVSQNPRHKITKRGQNVTFRCDPISEHNRLYWYRQTLGQGPEFLTYFQNEAQLEKSRLLSDRFSAERPKGSFSTLEIQRTEQGDSAMYLCASSLAWDEHQPQHFGDGTRLSIL.

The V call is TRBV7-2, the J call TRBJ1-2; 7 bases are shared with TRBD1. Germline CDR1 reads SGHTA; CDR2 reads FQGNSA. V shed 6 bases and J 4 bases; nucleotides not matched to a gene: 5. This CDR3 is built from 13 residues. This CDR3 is CASRSDRAYGYTF. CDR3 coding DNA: TGTGCCAGCAGGTCAGACAGGGCCTATGGCTACACCTTC.

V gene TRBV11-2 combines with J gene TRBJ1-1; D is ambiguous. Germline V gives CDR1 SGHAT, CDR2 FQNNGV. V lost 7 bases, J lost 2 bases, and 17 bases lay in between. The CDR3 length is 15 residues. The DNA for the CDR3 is TGTGCCAGCAAAGGATTCTTCGGTGGTAACACTGAAGCTTTCTTT. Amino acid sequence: CASKGFFGGNTEAFF.

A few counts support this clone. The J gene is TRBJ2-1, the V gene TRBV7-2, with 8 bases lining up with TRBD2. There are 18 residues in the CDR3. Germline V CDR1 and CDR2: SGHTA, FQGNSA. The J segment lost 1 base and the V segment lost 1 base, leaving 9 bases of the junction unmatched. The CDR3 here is CASSLESGRRVSYNEQFF. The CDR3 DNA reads TGTGCCAGCAGCTTAGAGAGCGGGAGAAGAGTTTCCTACAATGAGCAGTTCTTC.

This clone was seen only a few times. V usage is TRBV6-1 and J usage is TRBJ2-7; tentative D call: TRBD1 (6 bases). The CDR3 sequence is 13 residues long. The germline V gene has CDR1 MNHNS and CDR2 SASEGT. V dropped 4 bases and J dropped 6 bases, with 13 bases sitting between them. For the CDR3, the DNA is TGTGCCAGCAGTGGTCGACAGGTCTCCGAGCAGTACTTC. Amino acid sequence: CASSGRQVSEQYF.

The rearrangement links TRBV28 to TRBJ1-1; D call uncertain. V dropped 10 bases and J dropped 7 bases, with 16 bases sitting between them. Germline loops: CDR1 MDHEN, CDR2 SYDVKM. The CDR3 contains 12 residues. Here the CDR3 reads CAIKTGWGEAFF. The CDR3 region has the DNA TGTGCCATCAAGACTGGCTGGGGTGAAGCTTTCTTT.